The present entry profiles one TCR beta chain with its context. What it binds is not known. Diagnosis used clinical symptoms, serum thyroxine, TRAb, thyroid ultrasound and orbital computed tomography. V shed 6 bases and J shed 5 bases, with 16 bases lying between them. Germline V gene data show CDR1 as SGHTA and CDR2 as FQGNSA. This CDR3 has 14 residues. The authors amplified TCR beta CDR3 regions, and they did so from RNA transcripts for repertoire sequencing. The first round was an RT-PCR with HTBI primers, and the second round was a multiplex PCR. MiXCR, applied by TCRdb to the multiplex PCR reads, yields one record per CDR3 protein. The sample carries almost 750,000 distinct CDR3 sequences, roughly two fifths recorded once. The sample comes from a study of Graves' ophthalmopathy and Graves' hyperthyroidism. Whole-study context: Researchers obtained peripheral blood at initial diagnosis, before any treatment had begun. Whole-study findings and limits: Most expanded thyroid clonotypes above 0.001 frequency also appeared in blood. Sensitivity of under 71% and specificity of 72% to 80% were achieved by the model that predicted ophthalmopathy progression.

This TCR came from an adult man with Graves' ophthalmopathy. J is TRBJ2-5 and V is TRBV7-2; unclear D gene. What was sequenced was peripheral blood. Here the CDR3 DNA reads TGTGCCAGCAGTTTAATCGGCGATTCCGAGACCCAGTACTTC. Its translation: CASSLIGDSETQYF.